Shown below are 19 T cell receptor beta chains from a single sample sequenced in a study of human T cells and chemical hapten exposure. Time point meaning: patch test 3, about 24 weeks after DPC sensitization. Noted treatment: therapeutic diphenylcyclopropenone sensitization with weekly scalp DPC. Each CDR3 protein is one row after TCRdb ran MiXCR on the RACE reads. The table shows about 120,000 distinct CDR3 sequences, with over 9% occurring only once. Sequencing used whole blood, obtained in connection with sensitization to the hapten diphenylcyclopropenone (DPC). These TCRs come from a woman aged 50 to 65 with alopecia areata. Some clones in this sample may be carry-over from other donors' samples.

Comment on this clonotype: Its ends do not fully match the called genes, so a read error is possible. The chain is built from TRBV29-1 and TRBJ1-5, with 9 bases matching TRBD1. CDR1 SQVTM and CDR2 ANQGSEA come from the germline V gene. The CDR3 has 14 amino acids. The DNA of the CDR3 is TGCAGTGTAACAGGGGGCGGTGTAGATCAGCCCCAGAATTTT. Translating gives CSVTGGGVDQPQNF.

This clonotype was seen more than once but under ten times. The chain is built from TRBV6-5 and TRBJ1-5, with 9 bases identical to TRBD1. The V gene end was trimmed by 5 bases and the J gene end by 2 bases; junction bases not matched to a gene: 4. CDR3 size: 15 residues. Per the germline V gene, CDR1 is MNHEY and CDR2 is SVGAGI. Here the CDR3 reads CASSLDRGGNQPQHF. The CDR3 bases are TGTGCCAGCAGTCTGGACAGGGGAGGCAATCAGCCCCAGCATTTT.

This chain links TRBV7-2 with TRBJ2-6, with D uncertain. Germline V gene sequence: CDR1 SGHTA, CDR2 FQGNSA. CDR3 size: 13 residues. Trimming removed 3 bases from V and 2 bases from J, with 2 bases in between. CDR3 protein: CASSLTGANVLTF. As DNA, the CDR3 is TGTGCCAGCAGCTTGACTGGGGCCAACGTCCTGACTTTC.

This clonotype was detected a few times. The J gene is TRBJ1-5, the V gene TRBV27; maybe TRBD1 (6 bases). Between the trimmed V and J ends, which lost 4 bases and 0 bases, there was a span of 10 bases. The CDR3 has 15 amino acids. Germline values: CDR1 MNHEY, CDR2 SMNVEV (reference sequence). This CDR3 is CASSWAGDSNQPQHF. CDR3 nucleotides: TGTGCCAGCAGTTGGGCAGGGGATAGCAATCAGCCCCAGCATTTT.

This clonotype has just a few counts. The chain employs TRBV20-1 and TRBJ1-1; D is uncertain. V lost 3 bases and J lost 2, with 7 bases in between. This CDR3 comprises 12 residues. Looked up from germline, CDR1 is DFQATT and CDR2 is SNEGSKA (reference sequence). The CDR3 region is CSARAGNTEAFF. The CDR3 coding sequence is TGCAGTGCTAGGGCCGGAAACACTGAAGCTTTCTTT.

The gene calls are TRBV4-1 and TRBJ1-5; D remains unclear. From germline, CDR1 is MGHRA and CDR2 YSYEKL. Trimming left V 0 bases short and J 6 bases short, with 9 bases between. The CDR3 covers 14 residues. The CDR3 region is CASSQDPGVQPQHF. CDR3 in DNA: TGCGCCAGCAGCCAAGATCCCGGGGTTCAGCCCCAGCATTTT.

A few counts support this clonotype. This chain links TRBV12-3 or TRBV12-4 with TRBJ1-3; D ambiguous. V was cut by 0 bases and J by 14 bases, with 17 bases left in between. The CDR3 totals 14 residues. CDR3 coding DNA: TGTGCCAGCAGTTTAGCGTTTAGAACCGACAAAGTATATTTT. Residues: CASSLAFRTDKVYF.

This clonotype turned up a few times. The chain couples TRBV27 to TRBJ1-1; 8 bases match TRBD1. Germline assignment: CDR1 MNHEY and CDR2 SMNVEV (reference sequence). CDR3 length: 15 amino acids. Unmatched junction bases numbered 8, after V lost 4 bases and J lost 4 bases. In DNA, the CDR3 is TGTGCCAGCAGTTATAAGCCGACAGGGGTCACTGAAGCTTTCTTT. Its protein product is CASSYKPTGVTEAFF.

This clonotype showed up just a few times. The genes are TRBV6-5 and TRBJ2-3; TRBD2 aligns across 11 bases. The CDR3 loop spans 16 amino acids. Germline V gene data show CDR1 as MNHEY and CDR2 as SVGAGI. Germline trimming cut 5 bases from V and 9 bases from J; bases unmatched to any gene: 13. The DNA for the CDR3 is TGTGCCAGCAGTAAAACATCTAGCGGGGGGCCCGCCACGCAGTATTTT. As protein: CASSKTSSGGPATQYF.

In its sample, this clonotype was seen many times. The CDR3 DNA reads TGTGCCAGCAGTCTGACAGGGGGTGGGACAGATACGCAGTATTTT. Residues: CASSLTGGGTDTQYF. J is TRBJ2-3 and V is TRBV21-1; the D call in the table, TRBD1, was not verified against the DNA. TRBV21-1 is a documented pseudogene. There are 15 residues in the CDR3.

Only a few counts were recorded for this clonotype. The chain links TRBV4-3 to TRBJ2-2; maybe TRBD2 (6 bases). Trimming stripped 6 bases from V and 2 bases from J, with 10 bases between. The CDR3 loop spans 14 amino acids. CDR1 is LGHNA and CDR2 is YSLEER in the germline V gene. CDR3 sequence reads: CASRSGSNTGELFF. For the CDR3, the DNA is TGCGCCAGCAGGAGCGGGTCCAACACCGGGGAGCTGTTTTTT.

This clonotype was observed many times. This CDR3 reads CAVRDGTFYEQYF. The DNA for the CDR3 is TGTGCCGTCCGGGACGGGACGTTTTACGAGCAGTACTTC. The V call is TRBV10-3, the J call TRBJ2-7; perhaps D is TRBD1 or TRBD2 (5 bases each). CDR1 ENHRY and CDR2 SYGVKD come from the germline V gene. Trimming removed 11 bases at V and 4 bases at J, with 18 bases between. The CDR3 is 13 residues long.

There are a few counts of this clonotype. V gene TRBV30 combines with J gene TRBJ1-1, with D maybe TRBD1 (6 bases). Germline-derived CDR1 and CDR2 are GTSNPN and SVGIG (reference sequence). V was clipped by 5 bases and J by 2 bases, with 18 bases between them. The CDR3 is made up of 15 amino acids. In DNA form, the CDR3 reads TGTGCCTGGCGCAAGGAGGGGGTAGGAAACACTGAAGCTTTCTTT. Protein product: CAWRKEGVGNTEAFF.

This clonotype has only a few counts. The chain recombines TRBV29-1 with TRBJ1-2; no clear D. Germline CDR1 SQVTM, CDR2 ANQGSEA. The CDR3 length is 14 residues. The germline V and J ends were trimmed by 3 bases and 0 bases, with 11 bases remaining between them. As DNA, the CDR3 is TGCAGCGTTGAGAAGGGTTCAGCTAACTATGGCTACACCTTC. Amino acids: CSVEKGSANYGYTF.

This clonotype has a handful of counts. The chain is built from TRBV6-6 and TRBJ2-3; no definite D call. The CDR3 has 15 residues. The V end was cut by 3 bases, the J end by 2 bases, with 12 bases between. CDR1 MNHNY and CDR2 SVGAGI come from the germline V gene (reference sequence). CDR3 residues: CASSYGGPYTDTQYF. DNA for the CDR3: TGTGCCAGCAGTTATGGCGGCCCGTACACAGATACGCAGTATTTT.

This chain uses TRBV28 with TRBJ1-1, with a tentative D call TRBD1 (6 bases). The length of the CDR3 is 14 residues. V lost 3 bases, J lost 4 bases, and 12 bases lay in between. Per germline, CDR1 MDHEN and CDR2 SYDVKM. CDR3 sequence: CASSFRGVGTEAFF. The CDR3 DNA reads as TGTGCCAGCAGTTTTAGGGGGGTGGGCACTGAAGCTTTCTTT. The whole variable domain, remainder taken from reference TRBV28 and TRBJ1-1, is DVKVTQSSRYLVKRTGEKVFLECVQDMDHENMFWYRQDPGLGLRLIYFSYDVKMKEKGDIPEGYSVSREKKERFSLILESASTNQTSMYLCASSFRGVGTEAFFGQGTRLTVV.

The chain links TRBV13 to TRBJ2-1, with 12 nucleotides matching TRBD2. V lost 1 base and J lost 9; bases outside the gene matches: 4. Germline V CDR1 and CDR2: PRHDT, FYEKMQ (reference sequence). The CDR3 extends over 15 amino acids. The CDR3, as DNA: TGTGCCAGCAGCTTAGCTAGCGGGGGGGTTGGTGAGCAGTTCTTC. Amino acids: CASSLASGGVGEQFF.

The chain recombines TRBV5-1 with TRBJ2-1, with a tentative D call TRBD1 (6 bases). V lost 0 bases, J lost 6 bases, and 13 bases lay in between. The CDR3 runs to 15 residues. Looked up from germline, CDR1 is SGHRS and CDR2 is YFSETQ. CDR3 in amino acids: CASSLERLGANEQFF. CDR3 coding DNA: TGCGCCAGCAGCTTGGAACGGTTGGGGGCCAATGAGCAGTTCTTC.

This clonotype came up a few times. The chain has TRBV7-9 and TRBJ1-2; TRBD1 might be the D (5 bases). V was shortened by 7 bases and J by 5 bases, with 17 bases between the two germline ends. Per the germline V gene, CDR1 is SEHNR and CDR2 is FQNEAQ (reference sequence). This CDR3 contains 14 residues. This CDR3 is CASTASRVNYGYTF. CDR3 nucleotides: TGTGCCAGCACCGCGAGCAGGGTCAATTATGGCTACACCTTC.